The 13 T cell receptor beta chains reported below all come from one sample, sequenced in a study of T cell clonality in common variable immunodeficiency (dated by TCRdb to between 2015 and 2017). Libraries came from the immunoSEQ multiplex PCR assay. TCRdb carries this immuneACCESS record with in-frame sequences only. Its versions omit some clonotypes, under half of them owing to an unresolved V gene in the studies checked, with the rest unexplained. For this sample, approximately 81,000 clones are listed, none of them singletons. The top ten constitute 0.8% of the sample. Sequencing input: peripheral blood mononuclear cells. These receptors originate from a person aged 18 to 70 in good health.

This clone was seen repeatedly, ten times or more. From the germline J gene comes the end of the CDR3, since the read stops 3 residues before it. The genes are TRBV29-1 and TRBJ1-2, with TRBD1 identical over 7 bases. Germline assignment: CDR1 SQVTM and CDR2 ANQGSEA. CDR3 size: 11 residues. V dropped 4 bases and J dropped 6; count of bases not matched to a gene: 2. CDR3 bases read: TGCAGCGTTGGACAGGGCAATGGC. Its protein product is CSVGQGNG. The whole CDR3 protein is CSVGQGNGYTF.

This clone was seen ten or more times. The sequence runs out 3 residues before the end of the CDR3; the remainder is reconstructed from the germline J gene. The J gene is TRBJ1-1, the V gene TRBV18; perhaps TRBD1 as D (6 bases). The CDR3 is 16 amino acids. The germline V gene has CDR1 KGHSH and CDR2 LQKENI. Between the trimmed V and J ends, which lost 2 bases and 0 bases, there was a span of 13 bases. The part of the CDR3 DNA that was read is TGTGCCAGCTCACCAAGTATAGGGGGAATGAACACTGAA. Translated, it gives CASSPSIGGMNTE. The complete CDR3 protein is CASSPSIGGMNTEAFF.

In its sample, this clone was seen many times. The CDR3 end is not reached by the read, which stops 3 residues before it; the germline J gene fills it in. This chain links TRBV29-1 with TRBJ2-5; D possibly matches TRBD1 or TRBD2 (7 bases each). The ends were cut back, 7 bases at V and 4 bases at J, with 16 bases in the middle. The CDR3 spans 13 residues. Germline CDR1 is SQVTM and CDR2 is ANQGSEA. The CDR3 here is CSGNRGGRETQYF. The sequenced CDR3 bases are TGCAGCGGGAACAGGGGCGGGAGAGAGACC.

This clone was detected ten times or more. With the read ending 3 residues before the CDR3 end, the germline J gene is used to fill in that end. This sequence joins TRBV13 and TRBJ1-1, with D perhaps TRBD1 (6 bases). Per germline, CDR1 PRHDT and CDR2 FYEKMQ (reference sequence). The length of the CDR3 is 14 residues. V was cut by 5 bases and J by 5 bases, with 15 bases left in between. Incomplete CDR3 DNA: TGTGCCAGCAGCCCAACAGGGAGGGGGACTGAA. This codes for CASSPTGRGTE. The full-length CDR3 reads as CASSPTGRGTEAFF.

This clone appeared many times. The sequenced fragment ends 3 residues before the CDR3 boundary, so the rest is inferred from the germline J gene. This chain joins TRBV19 and TRBJ2-1; TRBD1 matches at 7 bases. In germline, CDR1 is LNHDA, CDR2 SQIVND (reference sequence). V was pared by 7 bases and J by 3 bases, with 9 bases of the junction left unmatched. This CDR3 is 15 amino acids long. CDR3 DNA (partial): TGTGCCAGTACCATCGCGACAGGGCTCTACAATGAG. This encodes CASTIATGLYNE. The whole CDR3 protein is CASTIATGLYNEQFF.

The table lists this clone with many counts. The read terminates 3 residues before the CDR3 end, so the remaining end is supplied by the germline J gene. This chain links TRBV19 with TRBJ2-7, with 8 bases that match TRBD1. V lost 5 bases to trimming and J lost 3 bases; unmatched junction nucleotides: 9. The CDR3 runs to 15 residues. The germline V gene has CDR1 LNHDA and CDR2 SQIVND (reference sequence). CDR3 DNA, as far as it was read: TGTGCCAGTAGTCCCCAACTCGGACAGGGCTACGAG. The encoded protein is CASSPQLGQGYE. In full, the CDR3 is CASSPQLGQGYEQYF. The full variable domain, its missing parts supplied by reference TRBV19 and TRBJ2-7, is DGGITQSPKYLFRKEGQNVTLSCEQNLNHDAMYWYRQDPGQGLRLIYYSQIVNDFQKGDIAEGYSVSREKKESFPLTVTSAQKNPTAFYLCASSPQLGQGYEQYFGPGTRLTVT.

This clone came up many times. From the germline J gene comes the end of the CDR3, since the read stops 3 residues before it. This chain links TRBV6-2 or TRBV6-3 with TRBJ2-2; 7 nucleotides match TRBD2. Losses at the gene ends were 5 bases for V and 7 bases for J; bases not matched to a gene: 4. The CDR3 extends over 13 amino acids. CDR1 is MNHEY, CDR2 SVGEGT, per germline. CDR3 DNA (partial): TGTGCCAGCAGTCCCGGACTAGTCGGGGAG. Encoded protein: CASSPGLVGE. The full CDR3 is CASSPGLVGELFF.

This clone was recorded at least ten times. The read ends 3 residues before the CDR3 terminus; that terminus is restored from the germline J gene. The chain carries TRBV10-3 and TRBJ2-7; 9 bases fit TRBD1. The J segment lost 6 bases and the V segment lost 4 bases, leaving 4 bases of the junction unmatched. The CDR3 contains 13 residues. Germline loops: CDR1 ENHRY, CDR2 SYGVKD. CDR3 DNA, as far as it was read: TGTGCCATCAGTGGGACAGGGGTGGGCGAG. Translated, it gives CAISGTGVGE. The full CDR3 sequence reads CAISGTGVGEQYF.

This clone was found many times. The read halts 3 residues ahead of the CDR3 end, with the missing end drawn from the germline J gene. The chain has TRBV29-1 and TRBJ2-1, with a possible D match to TRBD2 (6 bases). Germline V CDR1 and CDR2: SQVTM, ANQGSEA. Trimming pared 2 bases from V and 1 base from J, leaving 9 bases between. The CDR3 covers 14 residues. CDR3 bases read: TGCAGCGTTGAAAAGAGCGGGTCCTACAATGAG. This sequence encodes CSVEKSGSYNE. Given in full, the CDR3 is CSVEKSGSYNEQFF.

At least ten counts were recorded for this clone. The CDR3 end lies 3 residues beyond the end of the read and is filled in from the germline J gene. The J gene is TRBJ2-7, the V gene TRBV7-2, with 10 bases lining up with TRBD2. V was pared by 5 bases and J by 3 bases, with 4 bases of the junction left unmatched. This CDR3 is 14 amino acids long. Germline CDR1 is SGHTA and CDR2 is FQGNSA. CDR3 bases read: TGTGCCAGCAGCAAAGCTAGCGGGAGCTACGAG. Protein: CASSKASGSYE. The whole CDR3 sequence is CASSKASGSYEQYF. The variable domain in full, with the rest retrieved from reference TRBV7-2 and TRBJ2-7, is GAGVSQSPSNKVTEKGKDVELRCDPISGHTALYWYRQSLGQGLEFLIYFQGNSAPDKSGLPSDRFSAERTGGSVSTLTIQRTQQEDSAVYLCASSKASGSYEQYFGPGTRLTVT.

In this sample, this clone turned up a few times. The read terminates 3 residues before the CDR3 end, so the remaining end is supplied by the germline J gene. The J gene is TRBJ1-6, the V gene TRBV7-6; no reliable D call. Trimming left V 2 bases short and J 0 bases short, with 14 bases between. The CDR3 covers 18 residues. The germline CDR1 and CDR2 sequences are SGHVS and FNYEAQ. CDR3: CASSLHPRTSSYNSPLHF. The covered CDR3 bases are TGTGCCAGCAGCTTACACCCAAGAACCAGCTCCTATAATTCACCC.

The table lists this clone with many counts. With the read ending 3 residues before the CDR3 end, the germline J gene is used to fill in that end. J is TRBJ1-1 and V is TRBV9; D remains ambiguous. The CDR3 contains 11 residues. Germline-derived CDR1 and CDR2 are SGDLS and YYNGEE. The part of the CDR3 DNA that was read is TGTGCCAGCAGCGGCCCGGGGGAA. Translated: CASSGPGE. The full CDR3 is CASSGPGEAFF.

This clone has ten or more counts. The part of the CDR3 DNA that was read is TGTGCCAGCAGCGCCACCTCACTAGCGAGTGAG. Translating gives CASSATSLASE. The entire CDR3 reads CASSATSLASEQFF. V is TRBV9 and J is TRBJ2-1; the match to TRBD2 covers 7 bases. The read stops 3 residues short of the end of the CDR3; the missing end is completed from the germline J gene. J gave up 9 bases and V 3 bases, and 9 bases lay outside the gene matches. CDR1 is SGDLS and CDR2 is YYNGEE in the germline V gene. This CDR3 spans 14 amino acids.